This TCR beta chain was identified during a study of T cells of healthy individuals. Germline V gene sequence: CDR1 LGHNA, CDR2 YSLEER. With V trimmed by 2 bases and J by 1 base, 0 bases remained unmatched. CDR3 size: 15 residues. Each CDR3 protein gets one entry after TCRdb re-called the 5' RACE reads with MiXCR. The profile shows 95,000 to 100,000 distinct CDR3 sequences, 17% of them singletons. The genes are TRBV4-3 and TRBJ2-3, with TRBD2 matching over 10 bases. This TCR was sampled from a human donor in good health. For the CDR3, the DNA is TGCGCCAGCAGCCAACTAGCGGGAGGCACAGATACGCAGTATTTT. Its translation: CASSQLAGGTDTQYF.